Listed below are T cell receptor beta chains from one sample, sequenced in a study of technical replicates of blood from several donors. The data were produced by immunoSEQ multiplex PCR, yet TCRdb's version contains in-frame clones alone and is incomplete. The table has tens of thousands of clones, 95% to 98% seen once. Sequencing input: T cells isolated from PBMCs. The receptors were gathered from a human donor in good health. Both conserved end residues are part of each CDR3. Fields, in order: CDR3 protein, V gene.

CDR3aa: CASSLVTGKSPYEQYF; v_gene: TRBV7-2
CDR3aa: CASSFQGLGLNTEAFF; v_gene: TRBV5-1
CDR3aa: CASSLAGGPTGELFF; v_gene: TRBV7-6
CDR3aa: CASSLFGQYSRYGYTF; v_gene: TRBV7-9
CDR3aa: CASSEGPSGDAKNIQYF; v_gene: TRBV2
CDR3aa: CASSLIAGGQKAFF; v_gene: TRBV7-3
CDR3aa: CASSPSSRTGNTGELFF; v_gene: TRBV18
CDR3aa: CASRSEMDRKNTEAFF; v_gene: TRBV7-9
CDR3aa: CASSFRQDTQYF; v_gene: TRBV13
CDR3aa: CASSFPGDHYEQYF; v_gene: TRBV11-3
CDR3aa: CASSERRGTPGSYTF; v_gene: TRBV6-1
CDR3aa: CASSSPVIDTQYF; v_gene: TRBV7-2
CDR3aa: CASSPRQGSGTQYF; v_gene: TRBV7-9
CDR3aa: CASSLSFGTSANWGETQYF; v_gene: TRBV7-9
CDR3aa: CASSMTGNTGELFF; v_gene: TRBV9
CDR3aa: CAISESGTGDEQYF; v_gene: TRBV10-3
CDR3aa: CASSEWAGAPYGYTF; v_gene: TRBV6-1
CDR3aa: CASRGGPDSYGYTF; v_gene: TRBV6-5
CDR3aa: CACGFRGNEKLFF; v_gene: TRBV30
CDR3aa: CASSQGLAGGSTGELFF; v_gene: TRBV4-2
CDR3aa: CASSVETGSGFEQFF; v_gene: TRBV9
CDR3aa: CATSRDRNRYTDTQYF; v_gene: TRBV15
CDR3aa: CASSPIARGTQYF; v_gene: TRBV9
CDR3aa: CAISESEVGRGIYNEQFF; v_gene: TRBV10-3
CDR3aa: CASSPQDSYGYTF; v_gene: TRBV18
CDR3aa: CGTRDRDSYEQYF; v_gene: TRBV6-6
CDR3aa: CASSVGFRDDRDEGKQYF; v_gene: TRBV7-3
CDR3aa: CASRKLAGASNEQFF; v_gene: TRBV7-8
CDR3aa: CASSPGTGYEQYF; v_gene: TRBV14
CDR3aa: CASSLFPGSSYEQYF; v_gene: TRBV7-7
CDR3aa: CASSHTFRGMNTEAFF; v_gene: TRBV4-1
CDR3aa: CATSTRGGLVGTDTQYF; v_gene: TRBV15
CDR3aa: CASIPLGGGSSGANVLTF; v_gene: TRBV19
CDR3aa: CASSLSRVAVSYEQYF; v_gene: TRBV28
CDR3aa: CASSPGGTGLAVYEQYF; v_gene: TRBV7-9
CDR3aa: CASSPRTDEQFF; v_gene: TRBV11-3
CDR3aa: CASSLEARTGLNGYTF; v_gene: TRBV11-3
CDR3aa: CSVDGSGKTQYF; v_gene: TRBV29-1
CDR3aa: CASRAGDQGVGYTF; v_gene: TRBV19
CDR3aa: CASSLDRTGSSYEQYF; v_gene: TRBV11-3
CDR3aa: CASSLEAGEKLFF; v_gene: TRBV5-1
CDR3aa: CAWRSYDSGYTF; v_gene: TRBV30
CDR3aa: CASSLDRGDEAFF; v_gene: TRBV5-6
CDR3aa: CASSPTAATYNEQFF; v_gene: TRBV2
CDR3aa: CASSRRDSYGYTF; v_gene: TRBV5-6
CDR3aa: CASSLESAGGTYEQYF; v_gene: TRBV5-6
CDR3aa: CASSVAGTPGGETQYF; v_gene: TRBV9
CDR3aa: CASSWDREKLFF; v_gene: TRBV6-5
CDR3aa: CASSLTNGHLNTEAFF; v_gene: TRBV7-8
CDR3aa: CASSHGPGELFF; v_gene: TRBV6-5
CDR3aa: CASRLPGQLNTGELFF; v_gene: TRBV28
CDR3aa: CASSQLGLAGYNEQFF; v_gene: TRBV11-2
CDR3aa: CASSGGLGTEAFF; v_gene: TRBV5-1
CDR3aa: CASEAGTGGLYGYTF; v_gene: TRBV9
CDR3aa: CASAPPGSYLYEQYF; v_gene: TRBV12-5
CDR3aa: CASSFTGTANTEAFF; v_gene: TRBV7-2
CDR3aa: CAWRAGVGTEAFF; v_gene: TRBV30
CDR3aa: CASSQGQGWGRQETQYF; v_gene: TRBV4-1
CDR3aa: CASSEGQLTEAFF; v_gene: TRBV25-1
CDR3aa: CASSITGGPYEQYF; v_gene: TRBV19